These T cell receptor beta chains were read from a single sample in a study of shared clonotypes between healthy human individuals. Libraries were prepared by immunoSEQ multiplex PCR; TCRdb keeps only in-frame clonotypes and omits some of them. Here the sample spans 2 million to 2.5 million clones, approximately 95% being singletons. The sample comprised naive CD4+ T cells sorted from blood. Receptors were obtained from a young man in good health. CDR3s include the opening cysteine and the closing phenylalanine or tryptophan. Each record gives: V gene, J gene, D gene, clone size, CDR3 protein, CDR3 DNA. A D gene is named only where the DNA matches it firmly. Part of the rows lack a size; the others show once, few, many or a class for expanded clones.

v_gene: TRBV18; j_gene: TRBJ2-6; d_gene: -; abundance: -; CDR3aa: CASSPETLSGANVLTF; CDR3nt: TGTGCCAGCTCACCAGAGACTCTCTCTGGGGCCAACGTCCTGACTTTC
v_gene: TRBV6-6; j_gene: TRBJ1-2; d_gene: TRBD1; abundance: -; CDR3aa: CASSPGGGSNYGYTF; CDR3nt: TGTGCCAGCAGTCCAGGGGGGGGTAGTAACTATGGCTACACCTTC
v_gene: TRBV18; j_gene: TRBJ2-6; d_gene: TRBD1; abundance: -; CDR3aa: CASSQGAAGANVLTF; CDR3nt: TGTGCCAGCTCACAGGGGGCGGCAGGGGCCAACGTCCTGACTTTC
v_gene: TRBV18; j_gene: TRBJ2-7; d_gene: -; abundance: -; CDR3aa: CASSPSGAAGGTSEQYF; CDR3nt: TGTGCCAGCTCACCAAGCGGGGCCGCAGGGGGTACCTCCGAGCAGTACTTC
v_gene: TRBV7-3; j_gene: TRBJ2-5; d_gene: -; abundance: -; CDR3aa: CASSRSGQETQYF; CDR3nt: TGTGCCAGCAGTAGGTCGGGGCAAGAGACCCAGTACTTC
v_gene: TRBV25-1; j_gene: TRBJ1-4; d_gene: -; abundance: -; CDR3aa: CASSELVDEKLFF; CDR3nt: TGTGCCAGCAGTGAACTGGTAGATGAAAAACTGTTTTTT
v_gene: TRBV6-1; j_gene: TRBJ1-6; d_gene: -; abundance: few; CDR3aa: CASNQGSPLHF; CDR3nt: TGTGCCAGCAACCAGGGTTCACCCCTCCACTTT
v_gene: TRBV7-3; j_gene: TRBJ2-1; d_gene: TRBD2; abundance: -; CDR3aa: CASSSSGTPGSYNEQFF; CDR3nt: TGTGCCAGCAGCTCGAGCGGGACTCCAGGCTCCTACAATGAGCAGTTCTTC
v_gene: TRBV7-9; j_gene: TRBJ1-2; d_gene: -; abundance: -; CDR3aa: CASSLVTANYGYTF; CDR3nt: TGTGCCAGCAGCTTAGTGACAGCTAACTATGGCTACACCTTC
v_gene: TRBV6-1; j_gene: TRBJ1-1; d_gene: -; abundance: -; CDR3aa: CASSELGGSNTEAFF; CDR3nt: TGTGCCAGCAGTGAATTGGGGGGATCGAACACTGAAGCTTTCTTT
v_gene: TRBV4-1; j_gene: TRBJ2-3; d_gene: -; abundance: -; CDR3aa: CASSQEEGRNTQYF; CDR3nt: TGCGCCAGCAGCCAAGAGGAAGGTCGCAATACGCAGTATTTT